The table lists the clone carrying this T cell receptor beta chain with a few counts. Its antigen is as yet unknown. The record originates from a study of T-cell reconstitution after alpha-beta-depleted transplantation in children. Unique molecular identifiers were incorporated into the prepared TCRbeta library. TCRdb ran MiXCR on the PCR reads and lists one entry per CDR3 protein. The profile shows 90,000 to 100,000 distinct CDR3 sequences, about 22% of them singletons. Germline V CDR1 and CDR2: SGHRS, YFSETQ. The CDR3 extends over 15 amino acids. Trimming removed 4 bases from V and 9 bases from J, with 21 bases in between. Notes on the study in general: Hyperexpanded clones declined; after one year, newly produced T cells mostly supplied diversity.

The specimen was PBMCs, collected before TCRalphabeta/CD19-depleted stem cell transplant. The sequence was obtained from a boy aged 2 to 9 with acute lymphoblastic leukemia, due to receive a stem cell transplant. The chain recombines TRBV5-1 with TRBJ2-3, with TRBD2 as a possible D gene (5 bases). CDR3 sequence: CASSRSSGALNTQYF. The CDR3 DNA reads TGCGCCAGCAGCCGTTCGAGCGGAGCACTAAACACGCAGTATTTT. Looking up the rest from reference TRBV5-1 and TRBJ2-3 gives the full variable domain: KAGVTQTPRYLIKTRGQQVTLSCSPISGHRSVSWYQQTPGQGLQFLFEYFSETQRNKGNFPGRFSGRQFSNSRSEMNVSTLELGDSALYLCASSRSSGALNTQYFGPGTRLTVL.